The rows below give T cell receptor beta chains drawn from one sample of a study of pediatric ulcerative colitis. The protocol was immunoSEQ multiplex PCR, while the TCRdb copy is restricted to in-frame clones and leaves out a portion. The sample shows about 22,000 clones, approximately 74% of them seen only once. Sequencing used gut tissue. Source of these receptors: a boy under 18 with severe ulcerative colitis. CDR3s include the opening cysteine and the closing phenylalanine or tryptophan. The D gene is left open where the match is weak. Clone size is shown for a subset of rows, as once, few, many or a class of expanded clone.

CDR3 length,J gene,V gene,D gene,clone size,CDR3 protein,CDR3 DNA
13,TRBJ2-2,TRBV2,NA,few,CASKPRHTGELFF,TGTGCCAGCAAGCCCCGGCACACCGGGGAGCTGTTTTTT
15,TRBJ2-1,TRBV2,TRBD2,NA,CASRATSGAYNEQFF,TGTGCCAGCAGAGCGACTAGCGGGGCGTACAATGAGCAGTTCTTC
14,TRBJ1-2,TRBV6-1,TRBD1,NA,CASRGQAINYGYTF,TGTGCCAGCCGGGGACAGGCGATTAACTATGGCTACACCTTC
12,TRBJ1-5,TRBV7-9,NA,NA,CASSLVNQPQHF,TGTGCCAGCAGCTTAGTGAATCAGCCCCAGCATTTT
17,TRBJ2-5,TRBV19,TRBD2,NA,CASSRDSAGGPDETQYF,TGTGCCAGTAGTAGGGACTCAGCGGGGGGGCCGGATGAGACCCAGTACTTC
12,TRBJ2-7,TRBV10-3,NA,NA,CAITTQTYEQYF,TGTGCCATAACGACACAAACCTACGAGCAGTACTTC
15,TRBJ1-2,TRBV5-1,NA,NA,CASSFQTLDSYGYTF,TGCGCCAGCAGCTTCCAAACCCTTGACAGCTATGGCTACACCTTC
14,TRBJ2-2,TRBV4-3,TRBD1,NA,CASRLNQGAGELFF,TGCGCCAGCAGATTAAACCAGGGGGCCGGGGAGCTGTTTTTT
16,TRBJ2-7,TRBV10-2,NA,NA,CASSAPARRLTYEQYF,TGCGCCAGCAGCGCCCCTGCACGGCGACTCACCTACGAGCAGTACTTC
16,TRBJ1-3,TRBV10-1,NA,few,CASSEWGEDSGNTIYF,TGCGCCAGCAGTGAATGGGGTGAAGACTCTGGAAACACCATATATTTT
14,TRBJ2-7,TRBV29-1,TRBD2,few,CSVETGSGGYEQYF,TGCAGCGTTGAAACTGGGTCGGGGGGATACGAGCAGTACTTC
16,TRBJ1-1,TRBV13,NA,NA,CASSSRPLGIVTEAFF,TGTGCCAGCAGCTCCCGGCCGCTCGGTATTGTAACTGAAGCTTTCTTT
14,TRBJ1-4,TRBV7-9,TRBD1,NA,CASSLGQGYEKLFF,TGTGCCAGCAGCCTGGGACAGGGGTATGAAAAACTGTTTTTT
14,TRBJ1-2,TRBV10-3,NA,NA,CAISELGASGGYTF,TGTGCCATCAGTGAGCTGGGTGCCTCGGGGGGCTACACCTTC
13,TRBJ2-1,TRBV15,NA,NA,CASSNGVYNEQFF,TGTGCCAGTAGTAACGGGGTCTACAATGAGCAGTTCTTC
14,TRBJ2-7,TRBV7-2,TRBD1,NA,CASSPDRGSYEQYF,TGTGCCAGCAGCCCGGACAGGGGCTCCTACGAGCAGTACTTC
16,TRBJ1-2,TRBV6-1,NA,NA,CASSVHLSMANYGYTF,TGTGCCAGCAGTGTACATTTAAGCATGGCAAACTATGGCTACACCTTC
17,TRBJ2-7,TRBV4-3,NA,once,CASSQTPRRDVCDEQYF,TGCGCCAGCAGCCAAACCCCCCGAAGGGACGTCTGCGACGAGCAGTACTTC
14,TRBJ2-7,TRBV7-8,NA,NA,CASSSGGRVYEQYF,TGTGCCAGCAGCTCTGGGGGAAGGGTCTACGAGCAGTACTTC
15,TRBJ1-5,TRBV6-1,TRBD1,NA,CASSRITGDGQPQHF,TGTGCCAGCAGCCGCATTACAGGGGACGGCCAGCCCCAGCATTTT
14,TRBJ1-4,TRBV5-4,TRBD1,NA,CASSRDRVGEKLFF,TGTGCCAGCAGCCGCGACAGGGTGGGTGAAAAACTGTTTTTT
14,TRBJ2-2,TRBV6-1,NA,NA,CASRPGQSTGELFF,TGTGCCAGCAGACCCGGACAGAGCACCGGGGAGCTGTTTTTT
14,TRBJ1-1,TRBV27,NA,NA,CASKGPGRLTEAFF,TGTGCCAGCAAGGGCCCAGGTAGGCTGACTGAAGCTTTCTTT
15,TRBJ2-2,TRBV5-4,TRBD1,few,CASSLVQGDTGELFF,TGTGCCAGCAGCTTGGTGCAGGGGGACACCGGGGAGCTGTTTTTT
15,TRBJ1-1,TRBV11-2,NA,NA,CASSSWDGMNTEAFF,TGTGCCAGCAGCTCTTGGGACGGAATGAACACTGAAGCTTTCTTT
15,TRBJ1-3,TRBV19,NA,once,CASSISVYSGNTIYF,TGTGCCAGTAGTATAAGTGTCTACTCTGGAAACACCATATATTTT
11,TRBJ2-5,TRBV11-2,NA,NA,CASSLGGTQYF,TGTGCCAGCAGCTTAGGAGGGACCCAGTACTTC
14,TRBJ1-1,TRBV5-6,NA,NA,CASSLWYMNTEAFF,TGTGCCAGCAGCTTGTGGTACATGAACACTGAAGCTTTCTTT
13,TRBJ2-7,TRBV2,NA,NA,CAILKLLPYEQYF,TGTGCCATCCTCAAGCTCCTACCCTACGAGCAGTACTTC
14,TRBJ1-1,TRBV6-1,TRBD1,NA,CASSAYRGNTEAFF,TGTGCCAGCAGTGCATACAGGGGGAACACTGAAGCTTTCTTT
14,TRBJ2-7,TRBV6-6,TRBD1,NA,CASRRALTGVEQYF,TGTGCCAGCAGGAGGGCCTTAACAGGGGTCGAGCAGTACTTC
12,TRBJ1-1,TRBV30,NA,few,CAWKQGNTEAFF,TGTGCCTGGAAACAGGGTAACACTGAAGCTTTCTTT
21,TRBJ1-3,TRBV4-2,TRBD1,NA,CASSQDRRTGLTHLSGNTIYF,TGTGCCAGCAGCCAAGATCGACGGACAGGCCTCACTCACCTCTCTGGAAACACCATATATTTT
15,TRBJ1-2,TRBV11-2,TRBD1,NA,CASSLDDRAYYGYTF,TGTGCCAGCAGCTTAGACGACAGGGCTTACTATGGCTACACCTTC
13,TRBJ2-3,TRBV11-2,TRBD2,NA,CASRKRGISTQYF,TGTGCCAGCAGAAAGCGGGGGATCTCCACGCAGTATTTT
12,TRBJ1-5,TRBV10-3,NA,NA,CAISDENQPQHF,TGTGCCATCAGTGATGAAAATCAGCCCCAGCATTTT
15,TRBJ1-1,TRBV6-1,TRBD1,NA,CASREPGQMNTEAFF,TGTGCCAGCAGGGAACCGGGACAGATGAACACTGAAGCTTTCTTT
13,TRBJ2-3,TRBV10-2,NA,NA,CASRVPSTDTQYF,TGCGCCAGCAGGGTCCCTAGCACAGATACGCAGTATTTT
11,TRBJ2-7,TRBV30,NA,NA,CAWSVVQEQYF,TGTGCCTGGAGTGTAGTCCAGGAGCAGTACTTC